The 31 T cell receptor beta chains below were found in one sample sequenced in a study of blood T cell repertoires in COVID-19. The assay was immunoSEQ multiplex PCR, and TCRdb's table has in-frame clones only and misses some. The sample includes 250,000 to 350,000 clones, around 90% of them seen just once. Sequencing was done on a sample of PBMCs or T cells enriched from blood (not recorded which). The receptors were gathered from a woman in her late teens or twenties who had recovered from COVID-19.

This clone was found once. The J gene is TRBJ2-5, the V gene TRBV19; 7 bases line up with TRBD2. Germline values: CDR1 LNHDA, CDR2 SQIVND (reference sequence). CDR3 size: 16 residues. With 4 bases clipped from V and 1 base from J, the junction kept 9 bases outside the gene matches. The CDR3 reads CASSSLAETLQETQYF. Written as DNA, the CDR3 is TGTGCCAGTAGTAGTCTAGCGGAAACCCTCCAAGAGACCCAGTACTTC.

The chain uses TRBV3-1 (or the pseudogene TRBV3-2) and TRBJ2-1; the match to TRBD2 covers 10 bases. V lost 0 bases, J lost 9 bases, and 5 bases stayed unmatched. The CDR3 has 15 residues. CDR1 and CDR2 from the germline V gene are LGHDT and YNNKEL (reference sequence). The CDR3 loop is CASSQDPSGGIEQFF. As DNA, the CDR3 is TGTGCCAGCAGCCAAGATCCTAGCGGGGGAATTGAGCAGTTCTTC.

V usage is TRBV6-2 or TRBV6-3 and J usage is TRBJ1-5; no reliable D call. The CDR3 extends over 19 amino acids. Germline loops: CDR1 MNHEY, CDR2 SVGEGT. Between the trimmed V and J ends, which lost 0 bases and 2 bases, there was a span of 20 bases. CDR3 sequence (DNA): TGTGCCAGCAGTTACTCGATCATCCGGAAGCGGAGGGGCAATCAGCCCCAGCATTTT. It yields the protein CASSYSIIRKRRGNQPQHF.

On this clone: Different DNA sequences within this sample yield the same CDR3. This chain uses TRBV18 with TRBJ1-1, with D possibly matching TRBD1 (5 bases). The V end lost 2 bases, the J end lost 4 bases, and 11 bases lay between the germline ends. Germline-derived CDR1 and CDR2 are KGHSH and LQKENI. This CDR3 comprises 14 residues. The CDR3 nucleotides read TGTGCCAGCTCACCAGGTGGGGGGGGCACTGAAGCTTTCTTT. Its translation is CASSPGGGGTEAFF.

This clone was found a few times. The chain couples TRBV2 to TRBJ1-2; TRBD1 might be the D (6 bases). Trimming removed 6 bases at V and 4 bases at J, with 12 bases between. CDR3 length equals 13 residues. CDR1 and CDR2 from the germline V gene are SNHLY and FYNNEI. CDR3 loop: CASSRQALYGYTF. As DNA, the CDR3 is TGTGCCAGCAGCAGACAGGCACTCTATGGCTACACCTTC.

J is TRBJ2-1 and V is TRBV5-1; TRBD1 aligns across 11 bases. CDR1 SGHRS and CDR2 YFSETQ come from the germline V gene. With 9 bases clipped from V and 5 bases from J, the junction kept 7 bases outside the gene matches. This CDR3 has 14 amino acids. CDR3 loop: CATRGQGADNEQFF. The CDR3 DNA follows: TGCGCCACTAGAGGACAGGGGGCCGACAATGAGCAGTTCTTC.

The sample holds one count of this clone. The gene calls are TRBV7-6 and TRBJ1-1, with TRBD1 matching 8 bases. Germline V gene data show CDR1 as SGHVS and CDR2 as FNYEAQ. The CDR3 length is 15 residues. The J segment lost 1 base and the V segment lost 4 bases, leaving 5 bases of the junction unmatched. The CDR3 reads CASSSQDRENTEAFF. In DNA, the CDR3 is TGTGCCAGCAGCTCCCAGGACAGGGAGAACACTGAAGCTTTCTTT.

The chain couples TRBV7-6 to TRBJ1-2, with D unclear. V lost 5 bases to trimming and J lost 8 bases, with 21 bases between them. The germline V gene has CDR1 SGHVS and CDR2 FNYEAQ. The CDR3 has 15 amino acids. DNA of the CDR3: TGTGCCAGCAGCCCATTGGGCATAGATCCGGGAGGCTACACCTTC. Residues: CASSPLGIDPGGYTF.

The chain has TRBV28 and TRBJ1-4; D may be TRBD1 (6 bases). From germline, CDR1 is MDHEN and CDR2 SYDVKM. The CDR3 length is 16 residues. Deletions cut 6 bases from V and 6 bases from J, with 20 bases between. CDR3 nucleotide sequence: TGTGCCAGCAGCCTAATTGGGGCAGGGGCGCATGAAAAACTGTTTTTT. Translated, it gives CASSLIGAGAHEKLFF.

V and J are TRBV28 and TRBJ2-2, with a tentative D call TRBD2 (5 bases). The germline gives CDR1 MDHEN, CDR2 SYDVKM. CDR3 length equals 15 residues. The germline V and J ends were trimmed by 1 base and 5 bases, with 11 bases remaining between them. In DNA form, the CDR3 reads TGTGCCAGCAGTTTATTAGGAGCGGCTACCGGGGAGCTGTTTTTT. Protein product: CASSLLGAATGELFF.

The chain links TRBV7-6 to TRBJ2-7, with D possibly matching TRBD2 (7 bases). This CDR3 is 15 amino acids long. The V gene's germline CDR1 is SGHVS and CDR2 FNYEAQ. Trimming took 5 bases from V and 0 from J, leaving 14 bases between them. The CDR3 loop is CASSRGAGPSYEQYF. The CDR3 DNA sequence: TGTGCCAGCAGCCGGGGGGCGGGCCCCTCCTACGAGCAGTACTTC.

This chain links TRBV6-5 with TRBJ2-5, with 8 bases matching TRBD1. With 2 bases clipped from V and 5 bases from J, the junction kept 7 bases outside the gene matches. The CDR3 is 15 amino acids. Looked up from germline, CDR1 is MNHEY and CDR2 is SVGAGI. CDR3 DNA: TGTGCCAGCAGTTACCCAGGGGGCGGCGGGGAGACCCAGTACTTC. It encodes CASSYPGGGGETQYF.

Note on this clone: Other DNA sequences in this sample translate to the same CDR3. This chain joins TRBV28 and TRBJ2-7; tentatively, D is TRBD1 (5 bases). CDR1 MDHEN and CDR2 SYDVKM come from the germline V gene. This CDR3 is built from 13 residues. The V gene lost 5 bases and the J gene lost 2 bases, with 10 bases spanning the gap. The CDR3 spells CASSLRQTYEQYF. CDR3 sequence (DNA): TGTGCCAGCAGTCTAAGACAGACCTACGAGCAGTACTTC.

The chain links TRBV4-1 to TRBJ1-5; D gene ambiguous. The V and J ends lost 0 bases and 0 bases respectively, with 6 bases between them. CDR3 size: 15 residues. Germline-derived CDR1 and CDR2 are MGHRA and YSYEKL. CDR3 nucleotide sequence: TGCGCCAGCAGCCAAGATGGCGGTAGCAATCAGCCCCAGCATTTT. This translates into CASSQDGGSNQPQHF.

V usage is TRBV6-1 and J usage is TRBJ1-5, with D perhaps TRBD1 (6 bases). Germline loops: CDR1 MNHNS, CDR2 SASEGT. CDR3 length equals 15 residues. The V gene lost 1 base and the J gene lost 9 bases, with 16 bases spanning the gap. CDR3 region: CASSEGPQGGLPQHF. CDR3 coding DNA: TGTGCCAGCAGTGAAGGGCCGCAAGGGGGATTGCCCCAGCATTTT.

The rearrangement links TRBV7-2 to TRBJ1-5; the D gene is possibly TRBD1 (5 bases). The length of the CDR3 is 14 residues. Trimming pared 3 bases from V and 5 bases from J, leaving 11 bases between. The germline V gene encodes CDR1 SGHTA and CDR2 FQGNSA. CDR3 amino acids: CASSLQGGDQPQHF. CDR3 sequence (DNA): TGTGCCAGCAGCTTGCAGGGAGGAGATCAGCCCCAGCATTTT.

This clone was detected only a few times. The chain couples TRBV5-4 to TRBJ2-7; tentative D call: TRBD1 (5 bases). Trimming removed 0 bases at V and 4 bases at J, with 5 bases between. Germline loops: CDR1 SGHNT, CDR2 YYREEE (reference sequence). The CDR3 runs to 12 residues. The CDR3 DNA sequence: TGTGCCAGCAGCTTGGAGGGGTACGAGCAGTACTTC. This sequence encodes CASSLEGYEQYF.

This clone was detected once. This chain joins TRBV5-1 and TRBJ2-1; possibly TRBD1 for D (6 bases). The V end was cut by 4 bases, the J end by 9 bases, with 11 bases between. This CDR3 has 12 amino acids. Per germline, CDR1 SGHRS and CDR2 YFSETQ. The CDR3 DNA is TGCGCCAGCAGCCCCACAGGGACTGAGCAGTTCTTC. It codes for CASSPTGTEQFF.

The V and J genes are TRBV7-9 and TRBJ1-1; 7 nucleotides align to TRBD1. Germline values: CDR1 SEHNR, CDR2 FQNEAQ (reference sequence). V shed 5 bases and J 8 bases; nucleotides not matched to a gene: 8. The CDR3 totals 13 residues. The CDR3 region has the DNA TGTGCCAGCAGCCCTAGGGTACAGGGGGAAGCTTTCTTT. Translated, it gives CASSPRVQGEAFF.

The gene calls are TRBV6-2 or TRBV6-3 and TRBJ1-1, with 7 nucleotides matching TRBD1. CDR1 is MNHEY, CDR2 SVGEGT, per germline. This CDR3 has 15 amino acids. V gave up 5 bases and J gave up 3 bases; unmatched junction bases: 9. The CDR3 loop reads CASSPETGRHTEAFF. CDR3 DNA: TGTGCCAGCAGTCCGGAGACAGGGCGGCACACTGAAGCTTTCTTT.

The rearrangement uses TRBV7-2 and TRBJ1-1, with D perhaps TRBD1 (5 bases). Germline-derived CDR1 and CDR2 are SGHTA and FQGNSA. The CDR3 is 13 residues long. The V gene lost 2 bases and the J gene lost 4 bases, with 8 bases spanning the gap. CDR3 nucleotides: TGTGCCAGCAGCTTAAGACAGACCACTGAAGCTTTCTTT. Translated: CASSLRQTTEAFF.

The V call is TRBV18, the J call TRBJ2-5; D may be TRBD2 (5 bases). Per germline, CDR1 KGHSH and CDR2 LQKENI. The CDR3 loop spans 15 amino acids. V lost 2 bases and J lost 2, with 12 bases in between. The CDR3 loop reads CASSPLVGSQETQYF. DNA of the CDR3: TGTGCCAGCTCACCATTAGTTGGGAGTCAAGAGACCCAGTACTTC. Together with reference TRBV18 and TRBJ2-5, the CDR3 gives the full variable domain: NAGVMQNPRHLVRRRGQEARLRCSPMKGHSHVYWYRQLPEEGLKFMVYLQKENIIDESGMPKERFSAEFPKEGPSILRIQQVVRGDSAAYFCASSPLVGSQETQYFGPGTRLLVL.

CDR3 sequence (DNA): TGTGCCAGCACCCCACTGGGACTAGCGGGTTCAGGGGTTTTCGGGGAGCTGTTTTTT. Its protein is CASTPLGLAGSGVFGELFF. The chain recombines TRBV7-8 with TRBJ2-2, with 12 bases fitting TRBD2. The CDR3 is 19 residues long. V dropped 7 bases and J dropped 7; count of bases not matched to a gene: 19. In germline, CDR1 is SGHVS, CDR2 FQNEAQ.

This clone has more than one count but fewer than ten. The chain carries TRBV27 and TRBJ2-5, with TRBD1 identical over 10 bases. This CDR3 spans 14 amino acids. The germline CDR1 and CDR2 sequences are MNHEY and SMNVEV (reference sequence). V was pared by 5 bases and J by 5 bases, with 5 bases of the junction left unmatched. The CDR3 DNA reads as TGTGCCAGCAGTCCGACAGGGGGCGGTGAGACCCAGTACTTC. This translates into CASSPTGGGETQYF.

The chain is built from TRBV2 and TRBJ1-5; 9 nucleotides line up with TRBD1. The CDR3 sequence is 16 residues long. The germline V gene has CDR1 SNHLY and CDR2 FYNNEI. After removal of 6 bases from V and 7 bases from J, the junction contained 13 bases not matched to a gene. The CDR3 spells CASRAGLGQGGQPQHF. The DNA for the CDR3 is TGTGCCAGCAGGGCTGGATTGGGACAGGGTGGGCAGCCCCAGCATTTT.

The V and J genes are TRBV19 and TRBJ1-1; D gene uncertain. V lost 4 bases and J lost 0, with 12 bases in between. Germline CDR1 LNHDA, CDR2 SQIVND (reference sequence). CDR3 size: 15 residues. The CDR3 protein is CASSREFAVNTEAFF. The CDR3 bases are TGTGCCAGTAGTAGGGAGTTTGCGGTGAACACTGAAGCTTTCTTT.

The rearrangement links TRBV19 to TRBJ2-3, with a weak D call TRBD1 (5 bases). The germline gives CDR1 LNHDA, CDR2 SQIVND (reference sequence). Between the trimmed V and J ends, which lost 4 bases and 0 bases, there was a span of 14 bases. The CDR3 sequence is 16 residues long. The CDR3 nucleotides are TGTGCCAGTAGTAATGGACGGACAACTAGCACAGATACGCAGTATTTT. The encoded protein is CASSNGRTTSTDTQYF.

The chain is built from TRBV7-2 and TRBJ2-1; TRBD2 matches at 9 bases. Germline loops: CDR1 SGHTA, CDR2 FQGNSA. J was trimmed by 9 bases and V by 5 bases; bases with no gene match: 14. This CDR3 has 16 amino acids. The CDR3 sequence: CASSPDWGGGAIEQFF. The CDR3 DNA reads TGTGCCAGCAGCCCCGATTGGGGCGGGGGGGCGATTGAGCAGTTCTTC.

This chain joins TRBV28 and TRBJ2-7; TRBD2 aligns across 11 bases. The J segment lost 3 bases and the V segment lost 4 bases, leaving 8 bases of the junction unmatched. From germline, CDR1 is MDHEN and CDR2 SYDVKM. CDR3 size: 16 residues. The CDR3 spells CASSSLTSGRIYEQYF. The CDR3 DNA is TGTGCCAGCAGTTCCCTCACTAGCGGGAGAATCTACGAGCAGTACTTC.

In this sample, this clone turned up a few times. The chain recombines TRBV6-5 with TRBJ1-1; D unclear. V was cut by 7 bases and J by 3 bases, with 12 bases left in between. There are 13 residues in the CDR3. Germline V CDR1 and CDR2: MNHEY, SVGAGI. The CDR3, as DNA: TGTGCCAGCATCGTCCCGGGGTACACTGAAGCTTTCTTT. Its protein product is CASIVPGYTEAFF.

The CDR3 is CASSLSIRGEGEKLFF. CDR3 nucleotide sequence: TGTGCCAGCAGTTTGAGCATCAGGGGAGAGGGTGAAAAACTGTTTTTT. The chain uses TRBV28 and TRBJ1-4; a weak D match, TRBD1 (6 bases). Per germline, CDR1 MDHEN and CDR2 SYDVKM. With 3 bases removed from V and 7 bases from J, the gap between germline ends came to 18 bases. This CDR3 has 16 amino acids.